This TCR beta chain was identified during a study of blood T cell repertoires in COVID-19. Looking at the study overall: The study drew acute and convalescent COVID-19 samples from the United States, Italy and Spain. T cells, B-cell-depleted T cells, or PBMCs supplied cDNA or gDNA.

Seattle patients were enrolled during active infection and followed longitudinally. In the original analysis: Cell counts per sample came from amplifying reference gene primers. Here immunoSEQ multiplex PCR was the method, and the copy in TCRdb shows in-frame clones only, minus some. V, J and clone size are those of that table, while D and trimming were read from the DNA. Of just under 350,000 clones in the sample, about 90% were seen once. The CDR3 is 15 residues long. J gave up 7 bases and V 6 bases, and 13 bases lay outside the gene matches. Germline V CDR1 and CDR2: SEHNR, FQNEAQ (reference sequence).

The gene calls are TRBV7-9 and TRBJ2-7; 9 bases map to TRBD2. This clonotype originated in a woman aged 45-60 years with COVID-19, enrolled during active disease. The specimen sequenced was peripheral blood. The CDR3 nucleotides are TGTGCCAGCAGGAAAATAGCGGGAGTCGGGGGTGAGCAGTACTTC. This encodes CASRKIAGVGGEQYF.